The 28 T cell receptor beta chains below come from one sample, sequenced in a study of cytomegalovirus exposure and HLA in healthy donors. Primers included in the PCR were 60 Vbeta and 13 Jbeta primers. The repertoire was sequenced with immunoSEQ multiplex PCR; TCRdb's copy has only in-frame clones and lacks some. The sample comprises some 71,000 clones, 65% to 75% of which are singletons, and about 7.6% rests with the top ten. Input material: PBMCs. The receptors originated from a man aged 35 to 55 in good health and CMV-seropositive.

CDR3 coding DNA: TGTGCCTGCAAAGGTCGGGGGGCTTCAAACACTGAAGCTTTCTTT. Residues: CACKGRGASNTEAFF. This chain joins TRBV28 and TRBJ1-1; TRBD1 is a possible D gene (6 bases). This CDR3 has 15 residues. Germline V gene lookup returns CDR1 MDHEN and CDR2 SYDVKM. V was shortened by 11 bases and J by 2 bases, with 21 bases between the two germline ends.

V gene TRBV25-1 combines with J gene TRBJ1-2; 7 nucleotides align to TRBD1. This CDR3 region has 15 residues. V was clipped by 3 bases and J by 8 bases; unmatched bases: 12. Germline assignment: CDR1 MGHDK and CDR2 SYGVNS. The DNA of the CDR3 is TGTGCCAGCAGTGATAGACAGGGCTTAGTACGAGGCTACACCTTC. It encodes CASSDRQGLVRGYTF.

This chain links TRBV7-9 with TRBJ2-1, with 7 bases fitting TRBD2. Germline V gene sequence: CDR1 SEHNR, CDR2 FQNEAQ (reference sequence). The ends lost 3 bases at V and 5 bases at J; junction bases unmatched: 7. This CDR3 region has 15 residues. CDR3: CASSFTTSQNNEQFF. The DNA of the CDR3 is TGTGCCAGCAGCTTTACGACTAGCCAAAACAATGAGCAGTTCTTC.

The J gene is TRBJ2-3, the V gene TRBV5-1; tentative D call: TRBD1 (6 bases). The CDR3 totals 16 residues. V gave up 3 bases and J gave up 0 bases, with 14 bases separating them. CDR1 is SGHRS, CDR2 YFSETQ, per germline. The CDR3 DNA reads as TGCGCCAGCAGCTGGACCGGGACAACTAGCACAGATACGCAGTATTTT. Encoded protein: CASSWTGTTSTDTQYF.

This rearrangement joins TRBV15 to TRBJ2-7; 9 bases are a match to TRBD1. CDR1 and CDR2 from the germline V gene are LNHNV and YYDKDF (reference sequence). With 3 bases clipped from V and 5 bases from J, the junction kept 5 bases outside the gene matches. The CDR3 extends over 14 amino acids. The CDR3 bases are TGTGCCACCAGCAGGGGGACAGGGTTGAACGAGCAGTACTTC. Translating it yields CATSRGTGLNEQYF. The complete variable domain, with remaining parts taken from reference TRBV15 and TRBJ2-7, reads DAMVIQNPRYQVTQFGKPVTLSCSQTLNHNVMYWYQQKSSQAPKLLFHYYDKDFNNEADTPDNFQSRRPNTSFCFLDIRSPGLGDTAMYLCATSRGTGLNEQYFGPGTRLTVT.

This clone was counted between two and nine times. The rearrangement uses TRBV28 and TRBJ2-7; D remains unclear. Deletions cut 3 bases from V and 5 bases from J, with 5 bases between. Looked up from germline, CDR1 is MDHEN and CDR2 is SYDVKM. The CDR3 spans 11 residues. CDR3 loop: CASSLFDEQYF. The CDR3 DNA follows: TGTGCCAGCAGTTTGTTCGACGAGCAGTACTTC. Full variable domain (outside the CDR3, taken from reference TRBV28 and TRBJ2-7): DVKVTQSSRYLVKRTGEKVFLECVQDMDHENMFWYRQDPGLGLRLIYFSYDVKMKEKGDIPEGYSVSREKKERFSLILESASTNQTSMYLCASSLFDEQYFGPGTRLTVT.

In DNA form, the CDR3 reads TGCGCCAGCGGGACAGGGAGAAGCGAGCAGTACTTC. It encodes CASGTGRSEQYF. V and J are TRBV4-1 and TRBJ2-7, with 9 bases aligning to TRBD1. Unmatched junction bases numbered 5, after V lost 8 bases and J lost 6 bases. The germline CDR1 and CDR2 sequences are MGHRA and YSYEKL. The CDR3 is made up of 12 amino acids.

The chain is built from TRBV7-3 and TRBJ1-5; D possibly corresponds to TRBD1 (5 bases). The CDR3 has 13 residues. Germline CDR1 SGHTA, CDR2 FQGTGA. V lost 4 bases and J 6 bases, leaving 10 bases between the germline ends. DNA of the CDR3: TGTGCCAGCAGCTCGAGGGGAGGTCAGCCCCAGCATTTT. This sequence encodes CASSSRGGQPQHF. Full variable domain (outside the CDR3, taken from reference TRBV7-3 and TRBJ1-5): GAGVSQTPSNKVTEKGKYVELRCDPISGHTALYWYRQSLGQGPEFLIYFQGTGAADDSGLPNDRFFAVRPEGSVSTLKIQRTERGDSAVYLCASSSRGGQPQHFGDGTRLSIL.

The chain recombines TRBV5-1 with TRBJ2-5; the match to TRBD1 covers 7 bases. CDR1 SGHRS and CDR2 YFSETQ come from the germline V gene. The V gene end was trimmed by 5 bases and the J gene end by 5 bases; junction bases not matched to a gene: 6. The CDR3 extends over 13 amino acids. CDR3 protein: CASRPDRVETQYF. CDR3 nucleotides: TGCGCCAGCAGACCCGACAGGGTTGAGACCCAGTACTTC.

The V gene is TRBV5-1, the J gene TRBJ1-1; possibly TRBD1 for D (5 bases). The V gene lost 1 base and the J gene lost 1 base, with 5 bases spanning the gap. Germline values: CDR1 SGHRS, CDR2 YFSETQ. This CDR3 spans 13 amino acids. The chain's CDR3 is CASSLQGNTEAFF. CDR3 nucleotide sequence: TGCGCCAGCAGCTTGCAGGGGAACACTGAAGCTTTCTTT.

The V and J genes are TRBV7-9 and TRBJ1-2; 7 bases agree with TRBD1. Trimming removed 1 base from V and 2 bases from J; junction bases left unmatched: 1. This CDR3 is built from 14 residues. In germline, CDR1 is SEHNR, CDR2 FQNEAQ (reference sequence). CDR3 loop: CASSLEQGNYGYTF. The DNA for the CDR3 is TGTGCCAGCAGCTTAGAACAGGGGAACTATGGCTACACCTTC.

The chain has TRBV28 and TRBJ2-2, with 9 bases aligning to TRBD2. CDR1 and CDR2 (germline): MDHEN, SYDVKM. The CDR3 has 16 residues. V shed 3 bases, J shed 4 bases, and the junction held 6 bases outside the gene matches. The CDR3 sequence: CASSLETSGFTGELFF. In nucleotides, the CDR3 is TGTGCCAGCAGTTTGGAGACTAGCGGCTTCACCGGGGAGCTGTTTTTT.

This clone was counted only a few times. The CDR3 protein is CASSLGTGGNQPQHF. In DNA, the CDR3 is TGTGCCAGCAGCTTAGGGACAGGGGGGAATCAGCCCCAGCATTTT. V usage is TRBV7-6 and J usage is TRBJ1-5; 10 nucleotides match TRBD1. CDR1 is SGHVS and CDR2 is FNYEAQ in the germline V gene. The trim removed 1 base at V and 4 bases at J, leaving 1 base unmatched. This CDR3 is built from 15 residues.

This clone was seen a few times. The chain links TRBV6-4 to TRBJ2-1; 11 nucleotides align to TRBD1. Trimming took 2 bases from V and 6 from J; bases not matched to a gene: 0. CDR3 length: 14 amino acids. In germline, CDR1 is MRHNA, CDR2 SNTAGT. The CDR3: CASSDGTGGNEQFF. The CDR3 bases are TGTGCCAGCAGTGACGGGACAGGGGGCAATGAGCAGTTCTTC.

The V call is TRBV9, the J call TRBJ2-7; 8 bases match TRBD1. Germline CDR1 is SGDLS and CDR2 is YYNGEE. Germline trimming cut 3 bases from V and 3 bases from J; bases unmatched to any gene: 11. The CDR3 consists of 16 residues. CDR3 nucleotide sequence: TGTGCCAGCAGCGACGGCTTCGGACAGGGAATCTACGAGCAGTACTTC. Translated, it gives CASSDGFGQGIYEQYF.

This clone came up a few times. The chain uses TRBV7-2 and TRBJ2-5; possible D gene TRBD2, 6 bases. V dropped 5 bases and J dropped 2 bases, with 15 bases sitting between them. CDR1 and CDR2 (germline): SGHTA, FQGNSA. The CDR3 is 15 residues long. The CDR3 coding sequence is TGTGCCAGCAGCCTTTCGGCGGGGCGGCAAGAGACCCAGTACTTC. Encoded protein: CASSLSAGRQETQYF.

The sample holds a few counts of this clone. The chain couples TRBV6-1 to TRBJ2-6; no reliable D call. This CDR3 is built from 15 residues. Germline lookup yields CDR1 MNHNS and CDR2 SASEGT. Deletions cut 2 bases from V and 0 bases from J, with 5 bases between. Here the CDR3 DNA reads TGTGCCAGCAGTGAATCGGGCTCTGGGGCCAACGTCCTGACTTTC. Translating it yields CASSESGSGANVLTF.

In this sample, this clone turned up a few times. The chain couples TRBV10-3 to TRBJ1-3, with TRBD1 identical over 8 bases. V shed 6 bases, J shed 3 bases, and the junction held 1 base outside the gene matches. From germline, CDR1 is ENHRY and CDR2 SYGVKD. The CDR3 length is 13 residues. The CDR3 here is CAISGQGGNTIYF. CDR3 nucleotide sequence: TGTGCCATCAGCGGACAGGGTGGAAACACCATATATTTT.

The V and J genes are TRBV19 and TRBJ2-2, with D maybe TRBD1 (6 bases). The CDR3 totals 15 residues. The V gene lost 1 base and the J gene lost 6 bases, with 12 bases spanning the gap. Germline loops: CDR1 LNHDA, CDR2 SQIVND (reference sequence). For the CDR3, the DNA is TGTGCCAGTAGTATAGGCCAGGGGTTGGCCGGGGAGCTGTTTTTT. It encodes CASSIGQGLAGELFF.

This clone was seen only a few times. The rearrangement joins TRBV15 to TRBJ1-5; D may be TRBD1 (5 bases). Trimming took off 8 bases at V and 4 bases at J, with 12 bases between the two ends. CDR3 length: 13 residues. Germline-derived CDR1 and CDR2 are LNHNV and YYDKDF (reference sequence). CDR3 loop: CATQWEGNQPQHF. The CDR3 DNA reads TGTGCCACCCAGTGGGAGGGGAATCAGCCCCAGCATTTT.

The chain uses TRBV9 and TRBJ2-7; TRBD1 agrees at 8 bases. V lost 5 bases, J lost 2 bases, and 18 bases stayed unmatched. Germline V gives CDR1 SGDLS, CDR2 YYNGEE. This CDR3 is 18 amino acids long. The CDR3 here is CASSPTGQGLRLPYEQYF. In DNA, the CDR3 is TGTGCCAGCAGTCCAACAGGACAGGGTCTTCGTTTACCCTACGAGCAGTACTTC.

The rearrangement joins TRBV7-8 to TRBJ2-7; D ambiguous. This CDR3 has 14 residues. Trimming cost V 1 base and J 2 bases, with 9 bases left between them. Looked up from germline, CDR1 is SGHVS and CDR2 is FQNEAQ. This CDR3 reads CASSLGVGAYEQYF. CDR3 coding DNA: TGTGCCAGCAGCTTAGGTGTCGGAGCCTACGAGCAGTACTTC.

There are a few counts of this clone. The chain has TRBV4-1 and TRBJ2-2, with TRBD2 matching 8 bases. The ends lost 2 bases at V and 5 bases at J; junction bases unmatched: 7. There are 16 residues in the CDR3. Germline CDR1 is MGHRA and CDR2 is YSYEKL. The CDR3 protein is CASSQRTGGATGELFF. CDR3 in DNA: TGCGCCAGCAGCCAAAGAACGGGGGGGGCGACCGGGGAGCTGTTTTTT.

This clone has only a few counts. The chain joins TRBV7-2 to TRBJ2-2, with 7 nucleotides matching TRBD2. CDR3 size: 15 residues. V was clipped by 1 base and J by 6 bases; unmatched bases: 5. Germline CDR1 SGHTA, CDR2 FQGNSA. This CDR3 is CASSLGTSPPGELFF. The CDR3, as DNA: TGTGCCAGCAGCTTAGGGACTAGTCCCCCCGGGGAGCTGTTTTTT.

The V and J genes are TRBV28 and TRBJ2-1, with 8 bases identical to TRBD1. This CDR3 has 15 residues. Unmatched junction bases numbered 6, after V lost 6 bases and J lost 2 bases. Looked up from germline, CDR1 is MDHEN and CDR2 is SYDVKM. In DNA form, the CDR3 reads TGTGCCAGCAGAACACGGACAGGGACCTACAATGAGCAGTTCTTC. Amino acids: CASRTRTGTYNEQFF. Full variable domain (outside the CDR3, taken from reference TRBV28 and TRBJ2-1): DVKVTQSSRYLVKRTGEKVFLECVQDMDHENMFWYRQDPGLGLRLIYFSYDVKMKEKGDIPEGYSVSREKKERFSLILESASTNQTSMYLCASRTRTGTYNEQFFGPGTRLTVL.

This clone was observed a single time. The chain links TRBV4-1 to TRBJ1-4; D not certain. CDR3 length equals 16 residues. CDR1 is MGHRA and CDR2 is YSYEKL in the germline V gene. Trimming pared 0 bases from V and 5 bases from J, leaving 13 bases between. CDR3 coding DNA: TGCGCCAGCAGCCAAGATCGCGGCAGGAGGAATGAAAAACTGTTTTTT. Translated: CASSQDRGRRNEKLFF.

The chain links TRBV25-1 to TRBJ2-7; possible D gene TRBD1, 6 bases. Germline CDR1 reads MGHDK; CDR2 reads SYGVNS. The CDR3 covers 13 residues. The V end was cut by 6 bases, the J end by 0 bases, with 9 bases between. CDR3: CASRQGTSYEQYF. CDR3 DNA: TGTGCCAGCAGACAGGGAACCTCCTACGAGCAGTACTTC.

This clone was picked up a small number of times. V gene TRBV6-1 combines with J gene TRBJ1-2, with TRBD1 matching 8 bases. Trimming at V came to 4 bases and at J to 4 bases, leaving 8 bases not matched to a gene. Germline V gene sequence: CDR1 MNHNS, CDR2 SASEGT. The length of the CDR3 is 15 residues. The CDR3 protein is CASSADRDPLYGYTF. For the CDR3, the DNA is TGTGCCAGCAGTGCGGACAGGGACCCCCTCTATGGCTACACCTTC.